This TCR beta chain was sequenced in a study of blood T cell repertoires in COVID-19. V gave up 0 bases and J gave up 8 bases; unmatched junction bases: 7. Germline V gene data show CDR1 as SGHRS and CDR2 as YFSETQ. CDR3 length: 15 amino acids. Clones were sequenced by immunoSEQ multiplex PCR, and TCRdb holds only the in-frame ones, with some missing. This table has 300,000 to 400,000 clones, 88% appearing once. Input material: peripheral blood. The chain has TRBV5-1 and TRBJ1-4, with 7 bases identical to TRBD1. This TCR derives from a woman in her seventies with COVID-19, enrolled during active disease. The CDR3 region is CASSLEGRGREKLFF. CDR3 nucleotide sequence: TGCGCCAGCAGCTTGGAGGGCAGGGGGAGAGAAAAACTGTTTTTT.